The rows below give T cell receptor beta chains drawn from one sample of a study of cytomegalovirus exposure and HLA in healthy donors. Produced via immunoSEQ multiplex PCR; TCRdb's table is partial and in-frame only. The sample has some 87,000 clones; around 78% are singletons. The sample was PBMCs. All receptors derive from a man aged 18-30 years in good health and CMV-seropositive. CDR3s include the opening cysteine and the closing phenylalanine or tryptophan. D genes are given only for firm matches. The listing skips clone size in some rows; elsewhere it reads once, few, many or a size class.

D: TRBD2
V: TRBV5-3
J: TRBJ2-1
size: few
DNA: TGTGCCAGAAGCTTGGCCGTCGGTAGCGGGATCTCCTACAATGAGCAGTTCTTC
CDR3: CARSLAVGSGISYNEQFF

D: NA
V: TRBV2
J: TRBJ2-7
size: NA
DNA: TGTGCCAGCAGTTCTAGCAAGTACGAGCAGTACTTC
CDR3: CASSSSKYEQYF

D: NA
V: TRBV9
J: TRBJ1-1
size: NA
DNA: TGTGCCAGCAGCGTAGCAGGTGTTAACACTGAAGCTTTCTTT
CDR3: CASSVAGVNTEAFF

D: TRBD2
V: TRBV5-1
J: TRBJ2-7
size: NA
DNA: TGCGCCAGCAGTTTTCGCGGGACTAGCGGAGCCTACGAGCAGTACTTC
CDR3: CASSFRGTSGAYEQYF

D: NA
V: TRBV6-4
J: TRBJ1-1
size: NA
DNA: TGTGCCAGCAGTGAAACAGGGCCCACATCTGAAGCTTTCTTT
CDR3: CASSETGPTSEAFF

D: TRBD2
V: TRBV29-1
J: TRBJ2-1
size: NA
DNA: TGCAGCGTTTATCGGCCGATACTAGCGGGAGGGCCCTCCTGGTCCTACAATGAGCAGTTCTTC
CDR3: CSVYRPILAGGPSWSYNEQFF

D: TRBD2
V: TRBV18
J: TRBJ2-1
size: NA
DNA: TGTGCCAGCTCACCACCCAGCGGGAAATACAATGAGCAGTTCTTC
CDR3: CASSPPSGKYNEQFF

D: TRBD2
V: TRBV6-5
J: TRBJ2-3
size: NA
DNA: TGTGCCAGCAGTCTAGCGGGAGCGGGGACGCAGTATTTT
CDR3: CASSLAGAGTQYF

D: TRBD1
V: TRBV15
J: TRBJ2-2
size: NA
DNA: TGTGCCACCAGCAAACCGGGACAGGCTAACACCGGGGAGCTGTTTTTT
CDR3: CATSKPGQANTGELFF

D: TRBD1
V: TRBV2
J: TRBJ1-3
size: NA
DNA: TGTGCCAGCAGTGCCCAGACAGGGGGAAACACCATATATTTT
CDR3: CASSAQTGGNTIYF

D: NA
V: TRBV5-4
J: TRBJ2-6
size: few
DNA: TGTGCCAGCAGCTTGGTGGGTCGGACAGTTATTGGGGCCAACGTCCTGACTTTC
CDR3: CASSLVGRTVIGANVLTF

D: TRBD2
V: TRBV29-1
J: TRBJ2-7
size: NA
DNA: TGCAGCGTTGGGTTGGGGGGACCGGGGGGGCAGTACTTC
CDR3: CSVGLGGPGGQYF

D: NA
V: TRBV7-9
J: TRBJ1-1
size: NA
DNA: TGTGCCAGCAGACTTCTCACAGGGCCGGGGACTGAAGCTTTCTTT
CDR3: CASRLLTGPGTEAFF

D: NA
V: TRBV27
J: TRBJ1-2
size: NA
DNA: TGTGCCAGCAGTCCGGGGACAAGGAACTATGGCTACACCTTC
CDR3: CASSPGTRNYGYTF

D: TRBD1
V: TRBV5-1
J: TRBJ2-4
size: NA
DNA: TGCGCCAGCAGCCGACAGGGGAAGGGGCCTAACATTCAGTACTTC
CDR3: CASSRQGKGPNIQYF

D: NA
V: TRBV7-9
J: TRBJ2-1
size: NA
DNA: TGTGCCAGCAGCTCACTTGGGAGTGGGGATGAGCAGTTCTTC
CDR3: CASSSLGSGDEQFF

D: TRBD1
V: TRBV29-1
J: TRBJ2-2
size: NA
DNA: TGCAGCGCCGGCTGGACAGGGCTCCCCGGGGAGCTGTTTTTT
CDR3: CSAGWTGLPGELFF

D: NA
V: TRBV6-1
J: TRBJ2-1
size: NA
DNA: TGTGCCAGCAGTGACCATGAGGCGTTCTTC
CDR3: CASSDHEAFF

D: NA
V: TRBV20-1
J: TRBJ2-3
size: NA
DNA: TGCAGTGCTAGAGTAGCTGATACGCAGTATTTT
CDR3: CSARVADTQYF

D: TRBD2
V: TRBV4-1
J: TRBJ2-5
size: few
DNA: TGCGCCAGCAGCCAAACTAGCGGGAGTGAGACCCAGTACTTC
CDR3: CASSQTSGSETQYF

D: TRBD1
V: TRBV28
J: TRBJ1-2
size: NA
DNA: TGTGCCAGCAGCCTGCCCCAGGGGGCGGTCTATGGCTACACCTTC
CDR3: CASSLPQGAVYGYTF

D: NA
V: TRBV19
J: TRBJ1-2
size: NA
DNA: TGTGCATCCGGACAGCACTATGGCTACACCTTC
CDR3: CASGQHYGYTF

D: TRBD1
V: TRBV5-1
J: TRBJ2-7
size: NA
DNA: TGCGCCAGCAGCTGGGGGGACAGGGAAGGCGAGCAGTACTTC
CDR3: CASSWGDREGEQYF

D: NA
V: TRBV12-5
J: TRBJ2-1
size: NA
DNA: TGTGCTAGTGGTTTTTGCCGGGACTTTAGGTGCAATGAGCAGTTCTTC
CDR3: CASGFCRDFRCNEQFF

D: NA
V: TRBV28
J: TRBJ2-7
size: NA
DNA: TGTGCCAGCAGTACACCTGGAGCAGGGCCTTTGGAGCAGTACTTC
CDR3: CASSTPGAGPLEQYF

D: TRBD2
V: TRBV25-1
J: TRBJ2-5
size: once
DNA: TGTGCCAGCAGTGGGGGACTAGGGGAAGAGACCCAGTACTTC
CDR3: CASSGGLGEETQYF

D: NA
V: TRBV4-1
J: TRBJ1-1
size: few
DNA: TGCGCCAGCAGCCAAGAGTCCGTCAGGGGAAAGTCGGGGGCTTTCTTT
CDR3: CASSQESVRGKSGAFF

D: TRBD1
V: TRBV6-4
J: TRBJ2-5
size: NA
DNA: TGTGCCAGCAGAATGGACAGGGTGGAGAAGACCCAGTACTTC
CDR3: CASRMDRVEKTQYF

D: NA
V: TRBV6-6
J: TRBJ2-1
size: NA
DNA: TGTGCCAGCACCGGTCGGAGCCGGGACTACAATGAGCAGTTCTTC
CDR3: CASTGRSRDYNEQFF

D: TRBD1
V: TRBV27
J: TRBJ2-7
size: NA
DNA: TGTGCCAGCAGGGGGACAGGGAAATACGAGCAGTACTTC
CDR3: CASRGTGKYEQYF

D: NA
V: TRBV6-1
J: TRBJ2-7
size: few
DNA: TGTGCCAGCAGTGTTAGCGGATACTACGAGCAGTACTTC
CDR3: CASSVSGYYEQYF